The source of this T cell receptor (beta chain) is a study of early T cells in non-severe SARS-CoV-2 infection. As for the study in general: Chains stayed unpaired after sequencing of bulk RNA from unsorted whole blood.

As concerns this clonotype: The target antigen is unknown.

Each single cDNA molecule received a unique molecular identifier. In TCRdb, the 5' RACE reads were re-called with MiXCR into one record per CDR3 protein. Of some 61,000 distinct CDR3 sequences listed, about a tenth were seen once; the top ten hold less than 25%. The J segment lost 6 bases and the V segment lost 1 base, leaving 5 bases of the junction unmatched. Germline-derived CDR1 and CDR2 are SGHRS and YFSETQ. This CDR3 region has 15 residues. Study-wide findings and caveats: Matching against VDJdb likely underestimated virus-specific expansions, favoring anti-spike CD8.

Sequenced input: whole blood. The receptor's source is an adult who was a healthcare worker with PCR-confirmed SARS-CoV-2 infection or an uninfected control (not recorded which). The gene calls are TRBV5-1 and TRBJ2-3; 10 nucleotides match TRBD2. CDR3 coding DNA: TGCGCCAGCAGCTTGACAACTAGCGGGGTGGATACGCAGTATTTT. It encodes CASSLTTSGVDTQYF. Combining the CDR3 with reference TRBV5-1 and TRBJ2-3 gives the whole variable domain KAGVTQTPRYLIKTRGQQVTLSCSPISGHRSVSWYQQTPGQGLQFLFEYFSETQRNKGNFPGRFSGRQFSNSRSEMNVSTLELGDSALYLCASSLTTSGVDTQYFGPGTRLTVL.